This T cell receptor beta chain comes out of a study of T-cell memory formation after mild COVID-19. Study-level results: Pre-infection memory carried some responding clones, suggesting that cross-reactive memory joined.

This clonotype has only a few counts. The antigen is not known. TCRdb passed the 5' RACE reads through MiXCR, listing each CDR3 protein once. The top ten hold 20% to 25% of the sample, which has about 290,000 distinct CDR3 sequences, more than 15% seen once. The CDR3 extends over 16 amino acids. The germline CDR1 and CDR2 sequences are SEHNR and FQNEAQ (reference sequence). V shed 5 bases and J 0 bases; nucleotides not matched to a gene: 4. The rearrangement joins TRBV7-9 to TRBJ2-6, with 7 bases that match TRBD1. This TCR came from a man between 18 and 29 years old who had mild COVID-19 (a few samples of this study predate the infection). Cell type and time point are not known. Sequencing input: PBMCs or a T cell subset sorted from them (not recorded which). Written as DNA, the CDR3 is TGTGCCAGCAGCCAGGACAGGACCTCTGGGGCCAACGTCCTGACTTTC. Its protein product is CASSQDRTSGANVLTF. Drawing the rest from reference TRBV7-9 and TRBJ2-6, the complete variable domain is DTGVSQNPRHKITKRGQNVTFRCDPISEHNRLYWYRQTLGQGPEFLTYFQNEAQLEKSRLLSDRFSAERPKGSFSTLEIQRTEQGDSAMYLCASSQDRTSGANVLTFGAGSRLTVL.